This T cell receptor (beta chain) was documented in a study of T cell repertoires in MIS-A myocarditis. Produced via immunoSEQ multiplex PCR; TCRdb's table is partial and in-frame only. The sample records over 5,500 clones, about 77% being singletons. Germline CDR1 is SGHNT and CDR2 is YYREEE (reference sequence). V was clipped by 3 bases and J by 4 bases, with 10 bases between them. The CDR3 runs 13 residues. The sequenced material came from interventricular septum heart tissue obtained at autopsy. The sequence was collected from a man in his late teens or twenties with fulminant myocarditis from multisystem inflammatory syndrome in adults (MIS-A) after COVID-19. This chain links TRBV5-4 with TRBJ1-1; possibly TRBD1 for D (6 bases). The CDR3 coding sequence is TGTGCCAGCAGCTGGGGGCCGATCACTGAAGCTTTCTTT. It codes for CASSWGPITEAFF. Filled out from reference TRBV5-4 and TRBJ1-1, the complete variable domain reads ETGVTQSPTHLIKTRGQQVTLRCSSQSGHNTVSWYQQALGQGPQFIFQYYREEENGRGNFPPRFSGLQFPNYSSELNVNALELDDSALYLCASSWGPITEAFFGQGTRLTVV.